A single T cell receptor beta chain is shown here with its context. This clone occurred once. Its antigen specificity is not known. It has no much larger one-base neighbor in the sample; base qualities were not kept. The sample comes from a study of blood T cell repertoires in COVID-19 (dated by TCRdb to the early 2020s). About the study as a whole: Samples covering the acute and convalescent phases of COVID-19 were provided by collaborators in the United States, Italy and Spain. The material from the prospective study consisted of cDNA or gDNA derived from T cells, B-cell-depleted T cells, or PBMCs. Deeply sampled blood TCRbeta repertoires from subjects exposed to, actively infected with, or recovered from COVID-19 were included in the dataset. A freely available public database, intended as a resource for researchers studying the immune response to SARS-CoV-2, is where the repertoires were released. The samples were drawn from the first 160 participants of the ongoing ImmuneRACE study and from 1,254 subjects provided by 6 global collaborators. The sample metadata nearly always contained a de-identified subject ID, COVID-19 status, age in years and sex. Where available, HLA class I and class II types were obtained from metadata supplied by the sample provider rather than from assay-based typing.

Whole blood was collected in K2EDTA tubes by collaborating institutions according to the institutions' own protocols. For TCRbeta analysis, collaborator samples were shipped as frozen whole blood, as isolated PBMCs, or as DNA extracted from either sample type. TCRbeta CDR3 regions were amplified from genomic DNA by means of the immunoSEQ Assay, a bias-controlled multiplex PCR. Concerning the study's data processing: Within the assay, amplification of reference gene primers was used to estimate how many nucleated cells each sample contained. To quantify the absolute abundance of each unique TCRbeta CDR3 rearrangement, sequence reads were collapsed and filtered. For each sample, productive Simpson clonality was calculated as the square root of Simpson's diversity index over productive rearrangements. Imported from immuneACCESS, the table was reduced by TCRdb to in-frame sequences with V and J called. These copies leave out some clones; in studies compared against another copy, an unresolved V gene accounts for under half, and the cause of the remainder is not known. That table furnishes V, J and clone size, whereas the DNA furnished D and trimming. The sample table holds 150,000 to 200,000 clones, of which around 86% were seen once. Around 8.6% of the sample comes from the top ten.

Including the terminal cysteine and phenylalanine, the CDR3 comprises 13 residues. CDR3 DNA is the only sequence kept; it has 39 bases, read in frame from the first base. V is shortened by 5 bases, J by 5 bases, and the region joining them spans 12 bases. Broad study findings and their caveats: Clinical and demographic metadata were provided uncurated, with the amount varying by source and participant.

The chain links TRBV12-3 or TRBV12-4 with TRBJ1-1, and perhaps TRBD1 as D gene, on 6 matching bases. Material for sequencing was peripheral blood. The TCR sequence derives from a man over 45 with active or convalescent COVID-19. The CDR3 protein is CASSAGARTEAFF. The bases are TGTGCCAGCAGTGCAGGGGCGAGGACTGAAGCTTTCTTT.